The sequence of this TCR beta chain was determined in a study of cytomegalovirus exposure and HLA in healthy donors (TCRdb year 2017). Broadly, across the study: An earlier analysis of under 600 of the donors reported 276 Gb of sequence data and 117 million unique TCR beta sequences from about 200 million T cells. Among the roughly 430 genotyped donors, about 83% belonged to the genetic ancestry cluster associated with self-reported Caucasian donors. A later analysis re-examined previously published TCR beta repertoires from 600 to 700 donors and added high-resolution HLA genotyping to investigate patterns of TCR occurrence. All discovery cohort repertoires had been generated on a single sequencing platform. In addition to the first cohort of several hundred subjects, a separate validation cohort of 120 different subjects was used. Rather than drawing on any new phenotypic data, the later analysis identified candidate immune exposures from TCR beta sequences and the way those sequences occurred across donors. An early release covering roughly 580 HLA-typed donors comprised about 290 gigabases of sequencing data and around 86 million unique TCR sequences. The T cell repertoires of around 730 subjects were profiled by immunosequencing and related to cytomegalovirus serostatus. The number of donors typed differed by locus, with 629-630 for A, B, C, DRB1 and DQB1, 522 for DQA1, 600 to 610 for DPA1, and approximately 470 for DPB1. High-throughput TCR immunosequencing, statistical association of individual TCRs with disease status, and machine learning were combined to predict cytomegalovirus infection status. In an earlier analysis of 500 to 650 of the donors, high-throughput TCR beta sequencing was used to judge whether each TCR beta V gene segment behaved as functional or pseudogenic. HLA typing included class I and class II loci at four-digit resolution. Roughly five DR-DQ haplotypes were handled as single units for association and clustering, since linkage in the cohort was strong. The study aimed to test whether signatures of past pathogen exposure could be identified by cataloging public T cell receptors. A later genetic analysis took genome-wide SNP genotypes for about 55% of the 666 donors and used that subset as a discovery cohort. Across some 400 genotyped donors of the cohort, an average of roughly 230,000 unique TCR beta nucleotide sequences per donor were sequenced, and roughly 20% of those sequences were non-productive. Donor age, sex, ethnicity and CMV serostatus were collected together with the repertoire data.

Note on this clone: Its target antigen remains unknown.

In total, about 650 healthy bone marrow donors made up the cohort. At the time of sampling, all cohort members were nominally healthy, though unrecorded immune exposures were likely present. The donor was CMV seronegative and was included in the group of a few hundred seronegative cohort members. Every donor gave a peripheral blood sample, and the peripheral blood mononuclear cells from that sample were used for TCR beta sequencing. Genomic DNA was extracted from the blood cell samples with the Qiagen DNeasy Blood Extraction Kit. The investigation overall reported the following: The only immune exposure information available for the cohort was CMV serostatus. Compared with the 666-donor mean, donors in an Asian-associated ancestry cluster had fewer N-insertions in productive TCRs, according to a later genetic analysis. A few of the identified cytomegalovirus-associated TCR beta chains were confirmed in vitro to be specific for cytomegalovirus antigens. HLA typing was unavailable for some donors at each locus, so association tests used only the typed subset. Broadly in line with IMGT annotations, most TCR beta V segments showed up in productive rearrangements about 87% or about 30% of the time in an earlier analysis of 587 of the donors. A further reported finding was that TCR beta sequences accurately predicted the HLA-A and HLA-B alleles for most subjects in the first cohort. A later genetic analysis associated a missense DCLRE1C variant with V-gene and J-gene trimming of TCR beta chains, and an independent cohort replicated the association. In a later analysis, TCR association rates were found to vary across HLA loci, with the most associated TCRs seen for DRB1 alleles and the fewest for HLA-C alleles. Most TCR sequences were observed very rarely across donors, whereas some public TCRs were present in many individuals. A later analysis found that most CMV-associated TCR beta chains appeared HLA-restricted, with HLA associations seemingly driven largely by CMV exposure. The classifier was reported to diagnose cytomegalovirus status with high specificity and sensitivity in both the original cohort and the validation cohort. It was suggested by the authors that the approach could potentially be generalized to other disease states and immunological phenotypes. Several of the top co-occurrence clusters appeared to be linked to parvovirus B19, influenza, CMV and Epstein-Barr virus, according to a later analysis. At a false discovery rate of 0.05, a later analysis linked 15,000 to 20,000 TCR beta sequences to specific HLA alleles. When HLA alleles, especially DR and DQ, strongly co-occurred, TCR associations were difficult to assign to individual alleles. In a later analysis, HLA-associated TCR beta chains showed more clonal expansion and lower generation probabilities than non-associated chains that were equally common. The cohort was sequenced for TCR beta chains only, and without alpha or paired-chain data the features that could be detected were limited. A cluster of highly shared sequence variants was judged likely to be a technical artifact of the sequencing pipeline. The study gave a list of 150 to 200 TCR beta chains associated with cytomegalovirus. Correlated functional status among segregating V segments might be attributable to linkage disequilibrium, but an unknown experimental factor could not be ruled out. Because counts were too low, about 18 rarely observed V segments, including chromosome 9 orphons, were left out of the earlier analysis of about 620 of the donors. Presence/absence analyses assumed roughly uniform sequencing depth across donors, an assumption that may not hold.

Libraries were built with the immunoSEQ multiplex PCR assay. For the multiplex PCR, a mixture combining 60 forward primers for TCR Vbeta segments and 13 reverse primers for TCR Jbeta segments was used. The CDR3 region of rearranged TCR beta genes was amplified from genomic DNA by a multiplex PCR assay. On the Illumina HiSeq System, the amplified TCR beta libraries were sequenced as 87-base-pair reads. In the authors' own workflow: A later analysis tallied some 79 million unique TCR beta chains across the approximately 670 repertoires, and 10 million to 11 million of those chains were shared by two or more donors. To remove PCR and sequencing errors, raw reads were error-corrected and collapsed into unique sequences using a nearest-neighbor algorithm that merged closely related sequences. V, D and J gene segments were assigned by aligning CDR3 sequences to IMGT reference sequences. For a sequence to be retained, at least a six-nucleotide match to both a V gene segment and a J gene segment was required. Rearrangements were classified as productive when the CDR3 lacked stop codons and remained in frame with V and J, and all other rearrangements were classified as non-productive. Following IMGT convention, CDR3 was defined as the stretch from the second conserved V-encoded cysteine up to the conserved J-encoded phenylalanine. Sequences without an unambiguous match to a single V gene segment were excluded from the earlier analysis of over 500 of the donors. In an earlier analysis of a few hundred of the donors, V segments were called functional above 56.7% productive rearrangements and were called segregating when the between-donor standard deviation exceeded 5%. A statistical classification framework was built to diagnose cytomegalovirus status from the catalog of TCR beta chain sequences. In a later analysis, V and J genes were assigned by comparing TCR nucleotide sequences against IMGT/GENE-DB human TR gene sequences. A later analysis assigned CDR3 sequences and most-parsimonious VDJ recombination scenarios with the TCRdist pipeline. In a later analysis, each TCR beta chain was defined by its CDR3 amino acid sequence together with its V-gene family, and reads lacking a unique V-gene family were excluded. In a later analysis, fewer than 650 highly shared, low-generation-probability nucleotide sequences were removed to address suspected cross-contamination and a sequencing artifact. In a later analysis, a clonal expansion index was calculated for each public chain from normalized within-repertoire ranks of inferred template counts. Generation probabilities in a later analysis came from a VDJ recombination model fitted to out-of-frame rearrangements, and those results were checked against IGoR. Hypergeometric tests were used in a later analysis to score TCR-TCR, TCR-HLA and TCR-CMV co-occurrence, with a repertoire-size bias correction applied to the TCR pairs. A later analysis estimated false discovery rates by permuting HLA or CMV assignments 20 times. In a later analysis, co-occurring TCRs were grouped using DBSCAN, and TCRdist sequence similarity was added for clustering within HLA-allele-positive subsets. Co-occurrence clustering excluded repertoires with fewer than 30,000 or more than 120,000 public chains, plus five with anomalous nucleotide sharing. The table was pulled from immuneACCESS by TCRdb, which kept in-frame rearrangements only. Such tables lose some clones; where checked, under half of the loss comes from unresolved V genes, and the rest has no known cause. V and J calls and clone size are as listed in that table; D and trimming were resolved from the DNA. The data table for this sample lists approximately 79,000 clones. Roughly 0.9% of the sample belongs to the ten largest clones.

This clonotype was obtained from a boy under 18 in good health and CMV-seronegative. The sample consisted of PBMCs.

The nucleotide sequence is TGCGCCAGCAGCTTGGGGCAGGGGGTGTCCGAGCAGTACTTC. The resulting protein is CASSLGQGVSEQYF. The chain employs TRBV5-1 and TRBJ2-7, and TRBD1 matches 7 of the central bases. The germline V gene yields SGHRS for CDR1 and YFSETQ for CDR2. Its CDR3 holds 14 amino acids, cysteine through phenylalanine. Only CDR3 DNA is held: 42 bases, read in frame from base 1. At the junction V is shortened by 0 bases and J by 6 bases; bases outside the gene matches: 6.